Each of the 6 T cell receptor beta chains below was sequenced from the same sample in a study of blood T cells in healthy people across ages. The second PCR ran about 6 to 12 cycles with a sample-barcoded 5' primer and J-beta primers. TCRdb called the 5' RACE reads again in MiXCR, with one record for every CDR3 protein. Of over 700,000 distinct CDR3 sequences listed, 53% are singletons. The specimen sequenced was blood. The origin of the receptors is a man older than 75 in good health.

On this clonotype itself: An end of the junction differs from the germline gene, which may be a read error. The rearrangement uses TRBV5-1 and TRBJ2-6; 7 bases are a match to TRBD1. The CDR3 totals 16 residues. The germline V gene has CDR1 SGHRS and CDR2 YFSETQ. CDR3 coding DNA: TGCGCCAGCAGCTGGGGACAGATCTCTGGGGCCAACGCCCTGACTTTC. It translates to CASSWGQISGANALTF.

The V gene is TRBV5-1, the J gene TRBJ2-3, with TRBD2 matching 8 bases. Germline loops: CDR1 SGHRS, CDR2 YFSETQ. The CDR3 consists of 14 residues. The junction had 7 bases not matched to a gene; V was cut back by 5 bases and J by 5 bases. The CDR3 is CASRPGRAEDTQYF. Written as DNA, the CDR3 is TGCGCCAGCAGACCCGGGAGGGCTGAAGATACGCAGTATTTT.

V gene TRBV3-1 combines with J gene TRBJ1-2; a weak D match, TRBD1 (5 bases). CDR3 length equals 15 residues. Trimming stripped 4 bases from V and 8 bases from J, with 20 bases between. CDR1 and CDR2 from the germline V gene are LGHDT and YNNKEL (reference sequence). The CDR3 nucleotides are TGTGCCAGCAGCCGATATACCGGGACTCCGGGCGGCTACACCTTC. The encoded protein is CASSRYTGTPGGYTF.

This clonotype appeared a few times. The chain couples TRBV15 to TRBJ2-7; 11 bases agree with TRBD2. Germline V lookup: CDR1 LNHNV, CDR2 YYDKDF (reference sequence). The CDR3 is made up of 15 amino acids. Trimming removed 3 bases from V and 1 base from J; junction bases left unmatched: 2. The CDR3 is CATSRTSGISYEQYF. CDR3 DNA: TGTGCCACCAGCAGGACTAGCGGGATTTCCTACGAGCAGTACTTC.

This chain uses TRBV5-1 with TRBJ2-3; 9 nucleotides line up with TRBD2. The V segment lost 3 bases and the J segment 5 bases; nucleotides outside the gene matches: 7. From germline, CDR1 is SGHRS and CDR2 YFSETQ. The CDR3 totals 15 residues. The CDR3 here is CASSWIAGAEDTQYF. The CDR3 coding sequence is TGCGCCAGCAGCTGGATAGCGGGAGCGGAAGATACGCAGTATTTT. Using reference TRBV5-1 and TRBJ2-3 for the parts outside the CDR3, the full variable domain is KAGVTQTPRYLIKTRGQQVTLSCSPISGHRSVSWYQQTPGQGLQFLFEYFSETQRNKGNFPGRFSGRQFSNSRSEMNVSTLELGDSALYLCASSWIAGAEDTQYFGPGTRLTVL.

This chain links TRBV24-1 with TRBJ2-1; 8 bases align to TRBD2. Germline V gives CDR1 KGHDR, CDR2 SFDVKD. Trimming cost V 4 bases and J 8 bases; bases outside gene matches: 12. This CDR3 is 16 amino acids long. CDR3 in amino acids: CATSDPGERGTDEQFF. The CDR3 nucleotides are TGTGCCACCAGTGACCCAGGGGAGCGGGGGACGGATGAGCAGTTCTTC.